The 25 T cell receptor beta chains presented below share a single source sample, sequenced in a study of blood T cell repertoires in COVID-19. The method was immunoSEQ multiplex PCR; TCRdb's version includes in-frame clones alone and lacks a portion of them. The data hold approximately 94,000 clones, with roughly 88% observed a single time. Sequences were obtained from peripheral blood. These receptors came from a human donor in a cohort sampled during active COVID-19.

The chain links TRBV24-1 to TRBJ2-1; the match to TRBD1 covers 8 bases. This CDR3 has 16 amino acids. The germline gives CDR1 KGHDR, CDR2 SFDVKD. After removal of 2 bases from V and 4 bases from J, the junction contained 6 bases not matched to a gene. As DNA, the CDR3 is TGTGCCACCAGTGATTCCTCAGGGGGCGCTTACAATGAGCAGTTCTTC. Its translation is CATSDSSGGAYNEQFF.

The rearrangement joins TRBV18 to TRBJ1-4; TRBD1 aligns across 7 bases. Germline loops: CDR1 KGHSH, CDR2 LQKENI. V trimming: 5 bases; J trimming: 7 bases; junction bases outside the gene matches: 7. CDR3 size: 14 residues. CDR3 region: CASSTTGRGEKLFF. In nucleotides, the CDR3 is TGTGCCAGCTCAACGACAGGGCGGGGTGAAAAACTGTTTTTT.

V gene TRBV18 combines with J gene TRBJ2-1; D perhaps matches TRBD1 (6 bases). Germline-derived CDR1 and CDR2 are KGHSH and LQKENI. Trimming pared 5 bases from V and 8 bases from J, leaving 25 bases between. This CDR3 comprises 17 residues. Here the CDR3 reads CASSSKELGRGEHEQFF. The CDR3 region has the DNA TGTGCCAGCTCATCAAAGGAGCTCGGCAGGGGTGAGCATGAGCAGTTCTTC.

This clone was observed once. The V call is TRBV7-9, the J call TRBJ2-7; TRBD2 is a possible D gene (5 bases). The V end lost 5 bases, the J end lost 2 bases, and 13 bases lay between the germline ends. This CDR3 spans 14 amino acids. Germline lookup yields CDR1 SEHNR and CDR2 FQNEAQ (reference sequence). The DNA for the CDR3 is TGTGCCAGCAGCCTAACGGAGGTGACCTACGAGCAGTACTTC. As protein: CASSLTEVTYEQYF.

The CDR3 DNA follows: TGCGCCAGCAGCTTGGGCCCAGTTCGCTACGAGCAGTACTTC. This translates into CASSLGPVRYEQYF. The chain recombines TRBV5-1 with TRBJ2-7; D remains unclear. Trimming removed 0 bases from V and 3 bases from J, with 10 bases in between. The CDR3 runs to 14 residues. Germline CDR1 and CDR2: SGHRS and YFSETQ.

This chain joins TRBV7-2 and TRBJ2-3; D not certain. From germline, CDR1 is SGHTA and CDR2 FQGNSA. The length of the CDR3 is 14 residues. Trimming removed 5 bases at V and 4 bases at J, with 13 bases between. The CDR3 sequence: CASSPSIPADTQYF. CDR3 coding DNA: TGTGCCAGCAGCCCGAGCATTCCGGCAGATACGCAGTATTTT.

The CDR3 DNA follows: TGTGCCTGGAGTGTACATGCAGGCCCATATGGCTACACCTTC. Translating it yields CAWSVHAGPYGYTF. The gene calls are TRBV30 and TRBJ1-2; D gene ambiguous. This CDR3 spans 14 amino acids. Germline CDR1 is GTSNPN and CDR2 is SVGIG (reference sequence). V was shortened by 0 bases and J by 5 bases, with 13 bases between the two germline ends.

The rearrangement links TRBV28 to TRBJ1-4; no clear D. The CDR3 has 14 amino acids. Germline loops: CDR1 MDHEN, CDR2 SYDVKM. V shed 3 bases and J shed 2 bases, with 7 bases lying between them. The CDR3 is CASSFPSTNEKLFF. The CDR3 nucleotides read TGTGCCAGCAGTTTTCCCTCCACTAATGAAAAACTGTTTTTT.

The V and J genes are TRBV5-1 and TRBJ2-1; TRBD2 matches at 9 bases. CDR3 length: 16 residues. The ends lost 3 bases at V and 2 bases at J; junction bases unmatched: 6. Looked up from germline, CDR1 is SGHRS and CDR2 is YFSETQ. The CDR3 spells CASSSTSGPTYNEQFF. CDR3 nucleotides: TGCGCCAGCAGCTCGACTAGCGGCCCCACCTACAATGAGCAGTTCTTC.

The V gene is TRBV15, the J gene TRBJ1-6; 7 positions agree with TRBD1. Germline loops: CDR1 LNHNV, CDR2 YYDKDF (reference sequence). This CDR3 spans 15 amino acids. The V segment lost 6 bases and the J segment 7 bases; nucleotides outside the gene matches: 9. The DNA for the CDR3 is TGTGCCACCAGTTTCCGGGACAGTCCCAATTCACCCCTCCACTTT. This sequence encodes CATSFRDSPNSPLHF.

The gene calls are TRBV30 and TRBJ1-4; 7 bases are shared with TRBD1. CDR3 length: 17 residues. Germline-derived CDR1 and CDR2 are GTSNPN and SVGIG (reference sequence). Trimming removed 2 bases from V and 0 bases from J; junction bases left unmatched: 9. In DNA form, the CDR3 reads TGTGCCTGGAGTCAAACAGGGGTCGGGTCAACTAATGAAAAACTGTTTTTT. Residues: CAWSQTGVGSTNEKLFF.

The rearrangement joins TRBV2 to TRBJ2-7; D unresolved. In germline, CDR1 is SNHLY, CDR2 FYNNEI. The CDR3 is made up of 16 amino acids. V lost 3 bases to trimming and J lost 2 bases, with 17 bases between them. The CDR3 is CASSETLAPSTYEQYF. As DNA, the CDR3 is TGTGCCAGCAGTGAGACCTTAGCACCGAGTACCTACGAGCAGTACTTC.

This sequence joins TRBV28 and TRBJ2-7; D might be TRBD1 (6 bases). This CDR3 contains 13 residues. Trimming pared 5 bases from V and 1 base from J, leaving 9 bases between. The V gene's germline CDR1 is MDHEN and CDR2 SYDVKM. The CDR3 region is CASSPGQSYEQYF. The CDR3 nucleotides are TGTGCCAGCAGTCCAGGACAGTCCTACGAGCAGTACTTC.

This clone has a single count. The chain combines TRBV24-1 with TRBJ2-5; D might be TRBD1 (6 bases). Germline CDR1 and CDR2: KGHDR and SFDVKD. Trimming pared 1 base from V and 3 bases from J, leaving 11 bases between. The CDR3 totals 15 residues. CDR3 bases: TGTGCCACCAGTGATTTTAAGGACAGCGAAGAGACCCAGTACTTC. Translating it yields CATSDFKDSEETQYF.

This sequence joins TRBV10-2 and TRBJ2-1; maybe TRBD2 (6 bases). Germline CDR1 WSHSY, CDR2 SAAADI. V shed 5 bases and J shed 4 bases, with 15 bases lying between them. This CDR3 has 15 residues. Written as DNA, the CDR3 is TGCGCCAGCAGTCTAGTGAGGCGGGGTTACAATGAGCAGTTCTTC. It translates to CASSLVRRGYNEQFF.

This chain connects TRBV10-3 to TRBJ1-4; D possibly corresponds to TRBD1 (5 bases). V was shortened by 3 bases and J by 7 bases, with 12 bases between the two germline ends. The CDR3 consists of 14 residues. The germline gives CDR1 ENHRY, CDR2 SYGVKD. The CDR3 region has the DNA TGTGCCATCAGTGACTCAGGGTTTGCTGAAAAACTGTTTTTT. Translated: CAISDSGFAEKLFF.

The gene calls are TRBV11-2 and TRBJ2-5; the D gene is possibly TRBD2 (5 bases). From germline, CDR1 is SGHAT and CDR2 FQNNGV. The CDR3 spans 14 residues. V lost 0 bases, J lost 4 bases, and 9 bases lay in between. The CDR3 spells CASSLDQSGETQYF. The CDR3 DNA follows: TGTGCCAGCAGCTTAGATCAAAGCGGAGAGACCCAGTACTTC.

The rearrangement joins TRBV15 to TRBJ2-4; 7 bases match TRBD1. CDR3 size: 14 residues. With V trimmed by 4 bases and J by 2 bases, 2 bases remained unmatched. Germline V lookup: CDR1 LNHNV, CDR2 YYDKDF (reference sequence). In DNA form, the CDR3 reads TGTGCCACCAGCACAGGGGGTTCCAAAAACATTCAGTACTTC. Protein product: CATSTGGSKNIQYF.

V and J are TRBV12-3 or TRBV12-4 and TRBJ1-3, with no clear D. V gave up 3 bases and J gave up 8 bases, with 8 bases separating them. The CDR3 consists of 12 residues. For the CDR3, the DNA is TGTGCCAGCAGTTTGTCGGTGTACACCATATATTTT. Protein: CASSLSVYTIYF.

This clone was recorded only once. J is TRBJ1-4 and V is TRBV7-9; 9 bases align to TRBD1. Losses at the gene ends were 1 base for V and 4 bases for J; bases not matched to a gene: 1. The length of the CDR3 is 15 residues. CDR1 and CDR2 from the germline V gene are SEHNR and FQNEAQ (reference sequence). The chain's CDR3 is CASSLETGGNEKLFF. The CDR3 DNA sequence: TGTGCCAGCAGCTTAGAGACAGGGGGTAATGAAAAACTGTTTTTT.

This sequence joins TRBV5-4 and TRBJ2-3; D might be TRBD2 (5 bases). The CDR3 is 14 residues long. Trimming took 4 bases from V and 1 from J, leaving 10 bases between them. Germline CDR1 reads SGHNT; CDR2 reads YYREEE (reference sequence). CDR3 bases: TGTGCCAGCAGCGGAGGACCCGGCACAGATACGCAGTATTTT. Translated, it gives CASSGGPGTDTQYF.

The CDR3 DNA follows: TGTGCCAGCAGCCTTGGTAGCGGGATGGGCCAAGAGACCCAGTACTTC. It encodes CASSLGSGMGQETQYF. The V and J genes are TRBV4-2 and TRBJ2-5; 8 bases match TRBD2. The V segment lost 4 bases and the J segment 1 base; nucleotides outside the gene matches: 8. This CDR3 region has 16 residues. The germline V gene encodes CDR1 LGHNA and CDR2 YNFKEQ.

The gene calls are TRBV5-1 and TRBJ2-5; 9 bases map to TRBD1. The V gene's germline CDR1 is SGHRS and CDR2 YFSETQ. The trim removed 5 bases at V and 4 bases at J, leaving 12 bases unmatched. The CDR3 runs to 16 residues. The chain's CDR3 is CASRRSPGQGRETQYF. The CDR3, as DNA: TGCGCCAGCAGACGTTCTCCGGGACAGGGTAGAGAGACCCAGTACTTC.

The chain combines TRBV4-3 with TRBJ2-7, with 11 bases identical to TRBD2. Germline V gene lookup returns CDR1 LGHNA and CDR2 YSLEER. Trimming removed 4 bases from V and 1 base from J; junction bases left unmatched: 3. The CDR3 covers 15 residues. CDR3 amino acids: CASSRRLAGSYEQYF. DNA for the CDR3: TGCGCCAGCAGCCGCAGACTAGCGGGATCCTACGAGCAGTACTTC.

The chain combines TRBV7-6 with TRBJ2-1; TRBD2 agrees at 11 bases. The length of the CDR3 is 15 residues. Looked up from germline, CDR1 is SGHVS and CDR2 is FNYEAQ. The ends lost 5 bases at V and 4 bases at J; junction bases unmatched: 4. The CDR3 DNA follows: TGTGCCAGCAGCGCGGGACTAGCGGTTTACAATGAGCAGTTCTTC. Translated: CASSAGLAVYNEQFF. Supplemented by reference TRBV7-6 and TRBJ2-1, the full variable domain reads GAGVSQSPRYKVTKRGQDVALRCDPISGHVSLYWYRQALGQGPEFLTYFNYEAQQDKSGLPNDRFSAERPEGSISTLTIQRTEQRDSAMYRCASSAGLAVYNEQFFGPGTRLTVL.